This is a list of T cell receptor beta chains from one sample in a study of vaccination and CD4 T cells after COVID-19. TCRdb re-derived calls from the PCR reads in MiXCR, one entry per CDR3 protein. The sample has approximately 6,700 distinct CDR3 sequences, roughly 50% seen once; the top ten hold roughly 36%. The antigens for these receptors are not known. The specimen sequenced was CD4+ T cells from blood, cultured in vitro. These receptors were obtained from a human donor in good health. CDR3s include the opening cysteine and the closing phenylalanine or tryptophan. The order of the fields is J gene, clone size, V gene, CDR3 protein. Some rows mark clone size as missing; the rest say once, few, many or name a class of expanded clone.

TRBJ1-2 few TRBV20-1 CSARLGHGYTF
TRBJ1-1 NA TRBV6-1 CASRGQAGFGNTEAFF
TRBJ2-3 NA TRBV6-2/TRBV6-3 CASGLAGTLDTQYF
TRBJ2-7 NA TRBV5-4 CASSLGQVSYEQYF
TRBJ2-7 NA TRBV18 CASSPRPYEQYF
TRBJ1-3 NA TRBV20-1 CSARTENGNTIYF
TRBJ1-2 NA TRBV5-1 CASSLAGTPDLGYTF
TRBJ1-2 NA TRBV5-5 CASSFSDRPYGYTF
TRBJ1-1 few TRBV12-2 CASRLVPTLEGSTEAFF
TRBJ1-2 few TRBV20-1 CSARGGTGLGYTF
TRBJ1-5 NA TRBV28 CASSFTDNQPQHF
TRBJ2-3 medium-sized TRBV7-9 CASSLTGTDTQYF
TRBJ2-7 NA TRBV6-1 CASSEPGTGVREQYF
TRBJ1-1 NA TRBV7-3 CASSLASGTLSTEAFF
TRBJ1-1 NA TRBV6-5 CASSYLRGEAFF
TRBJ1-2 NA TRBV6-1 CASSPGQNYGYTF
TRBJ2-2 NA TRBV6-1 CASRASGGAVGELFF
TRBJ2-3 NA TRBV6-4 CASSATSGGQDTQYF
TRBJ1-1 NA TRBV5-1 CASSFTGEYQAFF
TRBJ2-1 NA TRBV6-1 CASNAGTGAREQFF
TRBJ2-3 NA TRBV6-1 CASSMTDTQYF
TRBJ1-5 few TRBV27 CASSSQGSGQPQHF
TRBJ1-1 NA TRBV20-1 CSASRDTEAFF
TRBJ1-5 NA TRBV2 CASSDSLSNQPQHF